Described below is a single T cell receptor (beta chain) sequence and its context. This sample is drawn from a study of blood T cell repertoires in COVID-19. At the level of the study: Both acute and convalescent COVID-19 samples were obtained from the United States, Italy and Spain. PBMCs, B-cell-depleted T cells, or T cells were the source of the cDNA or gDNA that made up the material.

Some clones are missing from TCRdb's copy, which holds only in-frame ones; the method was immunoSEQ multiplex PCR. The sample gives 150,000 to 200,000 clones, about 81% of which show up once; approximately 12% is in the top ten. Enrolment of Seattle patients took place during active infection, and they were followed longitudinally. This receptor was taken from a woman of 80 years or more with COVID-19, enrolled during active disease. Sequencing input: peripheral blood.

The CDR3 loop is CASSSPGAQPQHF. The CDR3, as DNA: TGTGCCAGCAGCTCTCCAGGGGCTCAGCCCCAGCATTTT. V and J are TRBV7-8 and TRBJ1-5, with D possibly being TRBD1 (6 bases). From germline, CDR1 is SGHVS and CDR2 FQNEAQ. The CDR3 runs 13 residues. The V end was cut by 4 bases, the J end by 6 bases, with 10 bases between.